The clone carrying this T cell receptor (beta chain) was seen only once. This sample stems from a study of OX40 agonist ivuxolimab in advanced cancers. The CDR3 contains 17 residues. Repertoires were generated with immunoSEQ multiplex PCR, while TCRdb's copy carries only in-frame clones and drops some. The data contain roughly 66,000 clones, roughly four fifths of them singletons. The origin of this receptor is an adult with an advanced solid tumor such as melanoma, head and neck, liver or kidney cancer. Sample: CD4+ or CD8+ T cells sorted from blood, taken in a trial of the OX40 agonist ivuxolimab. This chain joins TRBV1 and TRBJ2-7; TRBD2, the table's D call, was not compared with the DNA. TRBV1 is listed as a pseudogene. CDR3 protein: CTSSHDRLAGDFYEQYF. CDR3 DNA sequence: TGCACCAGCAGCCACGACCGACTAGCGGGAGATTTCTACGAGCAGTACTTC.